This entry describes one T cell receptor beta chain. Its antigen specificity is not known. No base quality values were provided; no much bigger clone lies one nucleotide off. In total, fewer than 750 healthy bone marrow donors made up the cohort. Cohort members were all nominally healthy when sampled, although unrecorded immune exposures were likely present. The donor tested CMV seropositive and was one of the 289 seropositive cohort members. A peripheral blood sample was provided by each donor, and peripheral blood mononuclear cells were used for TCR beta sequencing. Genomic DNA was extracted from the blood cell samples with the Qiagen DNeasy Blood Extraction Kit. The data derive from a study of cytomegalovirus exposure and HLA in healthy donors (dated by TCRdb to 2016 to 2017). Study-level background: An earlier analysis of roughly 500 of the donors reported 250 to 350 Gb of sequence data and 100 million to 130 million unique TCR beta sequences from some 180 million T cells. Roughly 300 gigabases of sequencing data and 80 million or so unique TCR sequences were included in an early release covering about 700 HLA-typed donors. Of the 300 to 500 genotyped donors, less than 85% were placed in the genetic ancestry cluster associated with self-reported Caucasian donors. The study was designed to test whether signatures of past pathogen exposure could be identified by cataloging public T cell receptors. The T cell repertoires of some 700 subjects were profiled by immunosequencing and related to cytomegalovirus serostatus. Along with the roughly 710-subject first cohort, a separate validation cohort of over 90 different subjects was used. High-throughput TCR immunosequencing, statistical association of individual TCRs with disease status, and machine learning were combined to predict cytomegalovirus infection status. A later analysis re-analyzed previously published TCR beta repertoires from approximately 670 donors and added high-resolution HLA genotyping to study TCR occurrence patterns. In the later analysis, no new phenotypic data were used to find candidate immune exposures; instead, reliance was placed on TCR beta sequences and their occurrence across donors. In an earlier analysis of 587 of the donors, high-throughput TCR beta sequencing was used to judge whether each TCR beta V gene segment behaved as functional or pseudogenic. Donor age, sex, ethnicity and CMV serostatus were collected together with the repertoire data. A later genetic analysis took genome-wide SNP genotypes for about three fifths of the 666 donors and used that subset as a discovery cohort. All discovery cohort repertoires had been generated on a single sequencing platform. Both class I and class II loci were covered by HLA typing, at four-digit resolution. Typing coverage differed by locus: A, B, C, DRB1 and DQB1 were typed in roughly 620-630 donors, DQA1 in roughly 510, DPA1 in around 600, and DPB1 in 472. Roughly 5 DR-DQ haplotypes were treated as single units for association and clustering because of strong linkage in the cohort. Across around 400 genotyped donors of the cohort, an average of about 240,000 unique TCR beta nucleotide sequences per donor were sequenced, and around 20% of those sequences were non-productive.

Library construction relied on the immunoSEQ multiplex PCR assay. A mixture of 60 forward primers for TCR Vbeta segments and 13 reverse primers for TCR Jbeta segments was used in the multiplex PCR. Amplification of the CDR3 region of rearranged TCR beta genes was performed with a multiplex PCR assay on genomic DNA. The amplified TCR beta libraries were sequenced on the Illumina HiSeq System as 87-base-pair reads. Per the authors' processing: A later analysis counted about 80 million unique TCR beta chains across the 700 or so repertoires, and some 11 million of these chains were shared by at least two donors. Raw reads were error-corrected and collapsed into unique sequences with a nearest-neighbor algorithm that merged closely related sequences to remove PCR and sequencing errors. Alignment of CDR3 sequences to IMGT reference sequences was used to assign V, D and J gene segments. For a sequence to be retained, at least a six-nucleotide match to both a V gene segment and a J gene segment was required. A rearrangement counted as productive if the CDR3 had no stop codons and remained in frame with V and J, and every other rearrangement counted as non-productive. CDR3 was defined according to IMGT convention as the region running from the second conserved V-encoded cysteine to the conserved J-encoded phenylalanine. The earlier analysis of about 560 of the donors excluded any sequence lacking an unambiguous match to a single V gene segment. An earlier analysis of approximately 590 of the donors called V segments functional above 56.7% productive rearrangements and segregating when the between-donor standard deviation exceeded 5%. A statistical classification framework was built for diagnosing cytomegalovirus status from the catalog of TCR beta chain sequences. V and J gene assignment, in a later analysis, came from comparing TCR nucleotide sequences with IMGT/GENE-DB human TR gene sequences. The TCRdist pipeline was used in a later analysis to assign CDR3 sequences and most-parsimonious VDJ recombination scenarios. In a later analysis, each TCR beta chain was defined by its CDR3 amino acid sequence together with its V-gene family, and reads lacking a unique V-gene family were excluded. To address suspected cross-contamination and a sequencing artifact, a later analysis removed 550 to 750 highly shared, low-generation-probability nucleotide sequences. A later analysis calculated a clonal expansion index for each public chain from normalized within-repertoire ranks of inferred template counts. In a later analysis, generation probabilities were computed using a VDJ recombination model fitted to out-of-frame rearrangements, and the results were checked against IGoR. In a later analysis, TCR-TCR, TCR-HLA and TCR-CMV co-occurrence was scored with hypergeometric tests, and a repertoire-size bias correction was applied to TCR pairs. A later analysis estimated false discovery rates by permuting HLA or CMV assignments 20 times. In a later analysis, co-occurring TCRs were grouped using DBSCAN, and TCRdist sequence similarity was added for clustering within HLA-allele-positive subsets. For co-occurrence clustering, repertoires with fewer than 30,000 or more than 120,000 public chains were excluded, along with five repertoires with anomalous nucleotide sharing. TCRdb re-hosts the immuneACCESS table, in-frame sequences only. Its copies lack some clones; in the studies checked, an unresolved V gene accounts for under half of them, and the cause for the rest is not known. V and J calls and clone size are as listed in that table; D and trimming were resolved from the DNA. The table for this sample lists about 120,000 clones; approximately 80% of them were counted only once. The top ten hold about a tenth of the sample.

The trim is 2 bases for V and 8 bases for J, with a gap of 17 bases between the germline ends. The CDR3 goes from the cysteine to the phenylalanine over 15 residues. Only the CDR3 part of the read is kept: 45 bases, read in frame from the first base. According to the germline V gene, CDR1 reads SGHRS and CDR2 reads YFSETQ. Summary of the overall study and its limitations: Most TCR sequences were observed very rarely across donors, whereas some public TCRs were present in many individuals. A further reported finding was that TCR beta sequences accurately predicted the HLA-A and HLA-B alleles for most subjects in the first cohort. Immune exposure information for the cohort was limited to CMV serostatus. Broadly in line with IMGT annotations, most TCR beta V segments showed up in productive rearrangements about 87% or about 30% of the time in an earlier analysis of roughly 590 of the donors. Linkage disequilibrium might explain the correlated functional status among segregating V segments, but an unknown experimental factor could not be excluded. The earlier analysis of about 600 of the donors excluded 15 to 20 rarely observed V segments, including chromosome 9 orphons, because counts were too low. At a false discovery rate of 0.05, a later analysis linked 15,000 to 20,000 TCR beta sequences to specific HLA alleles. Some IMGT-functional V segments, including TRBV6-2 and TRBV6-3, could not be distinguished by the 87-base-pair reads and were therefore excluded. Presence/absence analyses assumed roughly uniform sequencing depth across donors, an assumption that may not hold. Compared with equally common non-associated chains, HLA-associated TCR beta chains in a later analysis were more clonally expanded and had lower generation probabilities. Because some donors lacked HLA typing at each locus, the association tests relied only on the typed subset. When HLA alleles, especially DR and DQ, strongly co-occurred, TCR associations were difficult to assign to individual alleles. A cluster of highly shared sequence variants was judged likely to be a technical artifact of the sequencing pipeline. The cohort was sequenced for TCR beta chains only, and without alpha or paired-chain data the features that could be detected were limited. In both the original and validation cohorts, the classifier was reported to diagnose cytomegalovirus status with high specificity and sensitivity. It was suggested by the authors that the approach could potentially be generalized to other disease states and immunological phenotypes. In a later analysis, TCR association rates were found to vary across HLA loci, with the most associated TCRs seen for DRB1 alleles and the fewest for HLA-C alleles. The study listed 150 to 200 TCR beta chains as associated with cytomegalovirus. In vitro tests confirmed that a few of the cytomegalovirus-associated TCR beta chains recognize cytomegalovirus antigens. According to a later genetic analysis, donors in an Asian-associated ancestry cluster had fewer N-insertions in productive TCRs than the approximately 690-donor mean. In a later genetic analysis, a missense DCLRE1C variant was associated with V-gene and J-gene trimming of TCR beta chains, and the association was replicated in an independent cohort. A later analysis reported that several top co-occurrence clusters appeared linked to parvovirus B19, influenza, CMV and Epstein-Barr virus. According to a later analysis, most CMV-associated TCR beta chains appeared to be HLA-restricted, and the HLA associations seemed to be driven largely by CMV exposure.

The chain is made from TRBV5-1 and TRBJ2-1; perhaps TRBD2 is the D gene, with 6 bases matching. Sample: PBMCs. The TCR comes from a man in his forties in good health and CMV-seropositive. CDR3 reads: CASSLELAWGDEQFF. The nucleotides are TGCGCCAGCAGCTTAGAACTAGCATGGGGAGATGAGCAGTTCTTC.